A single sample is the source of the 25 T cell receptor beta chains below, sequenced in a study of technical replicates of blood from a handful of donors. Some clones are missing from TCRdb's copy, which holds only in-frame ones; the method was immunoSEQ multiplex PCR. Among about 70,000 clones listed, over 95% were seen once. The material sequenced was T cells isolated from PBMCs. These receptors originate from a human donor in good health.

The chain combines TRBV6-5 with TRBJ2-1, with 8 bases fitting TRBD2. CDR3 length equals 14 residues. CDR1 MNHEY and CDR2 SVGAGI come from the germline V gene. V shed 6 bases and J 2 bases; nucleotides not matched to a gene: 3. CDR3 amino acids: CASRDGRAYNEQFF. The CDR3 DNA is TGTGCCAGCAGGGACGGGAGGGCCTACAATGAGCAGTTCTTC.

The V call is TRBV7-2, the J call TRBJ2-7; no clear D gene. The germline V and J ends were trimmed by 1 base and 2 bases, with 6 bases remaining between them. The length of the CDR3 is 13 residues. CDR1 and CDR2 from the germline V gene are SGHTA and FQGNSA. The CDR3 coding sequence is TGTGCCAGCAGCTTAGGGAGAGCCTACGAGCAGTACTTC. Its translation: CASSLGRAYEQYF.

V and J are TRBV4-1 and TRBJ2-7; D gene unclear. Germline lookup yields CDR1 MGHRA and CDR2 YSYEKL. This CDR3 comprises 15 residues. Trimming pared 2 bases from V and 7 bases from J, leaving 18 bases between. The CDR3 coding sequence is TGCGCCAGCAGCCAAAAGAGTGACTCACCGGTGGAGCAGTACTTC. Translating gives CASSQKSDSPVEQYF.

The chain couples TRBV9 to TRBJ2-7; perhaps TRBD2 as D (5 bases). With 0 bases removed from V and 3 bases from J, the gap between germline ends came to 13 bases. The length of the CDR3 is 15 residues. The V gene's germline CDR1 is SGDLS and CDR2 YYNGEE. CDR3 DNA sequence: TGTGCCAGCAGCGTAGATCCTAGTCGGGACTACGAGCAGTACTTC. Translation gives CASSVDPSRDYEQYF.

The chain is built from TRBV5-1 and TRBJ2-1; TRBD2 aligns across 9 bases. V lost 3 bases to trimming and J lost 0 bases; unmatched junction nucleotides: 4. The germline V gene has CDR1 SGHRS and CDR2 YFSETQ. The CDR3 is 16 amino acids. The CDR3 sequence is CASSSAGGPSYNEQFF. The CDR3, as DNA: TGCGCCAGCAGCTCTGCGGGAGGGCCCTCCTACAATGAGCAGTTCTTC.

The rearrangement links TRBV2 to TRBJ1-1; D is unresolved. Per the germline V gene, CDR1 is SNHLY and CDR2 is FYNNEI. Trimming stripped 4 bases from V and 1 base from J, with 7 bases between. The CDR3 covers 13 residues. The CDR3 sequence: CASSVEQNTEAFF. The CDR3 nucleotides read TGTGCCAGCAGTGTGGAGCAGAACACTGAAGCTTTCTTT.

The CDR3 is CASSLRAGEQYF. The CDR3 DNA reads as TGTGCCAGCAGCTTACGAGCGGGTGAGCAGTACTTC. The chain couples TRBV11-1 to TRBJ2-7; D might be TRBD2 (6 bases). Germline loops: CDR1 SGHAT, CDR2 FQDESV (reference sequence). The CDR3 covers 12 residues. Trimming took off 2 bases at V and 7 bases at J, with 9 bases between the two ends.

The V call is TRBV14, the J call TRBJ2-2; TRBD2 matches 7 bases. The ends lost 3 bases at V and 3 bases at J; junction bases unmatched: 1. Per germline, CDR1 SGHDN and CDR2 FVKESK. The CDR3 contains 14 residues. The CDR3 spells CASSQGGYTGELFF. DNA of the CDR3: TGTGCCAGCAGCCAGGGGGGGTACACCGGGGAGCTGTTTTTT.

V usage is TRBV6-5 and J usage is TRBJ2-5; TRBD2 is a possible D gene (6 bases). This CDR3 is built from 16 residues. V dropped 0 bases and J dropped 5 bases, with 16 bases sitting between them. Germline CDR1 MNHEY, CDR2 SVGAGI. CDR3 loop: CASSYSGFSGSETQYF. CDR3 DNA sequence: TGTGCCAGCAGTTACTCGGGGTTTAGCGGTAGCGAGACCCAGTACTTC.

The rearrangement joins TRBV12-5 to TRBJ1-3; TRBD1 matches at 7 bases. Per germline, CDR1 LGHNT and CDR2 FRNRAP. The ends lost 0 bases at V and 6 bases at J; junction bases unmatched: 11. CDR3 length: 17 amino acids. In nucleotides, the CDR3 is TGTGCTAGTGGTTTGGTTGTTACGGGACAGTCGATAAACACCATATATTTT. Residues: CASGLVVTGQSINTIYF.

The rearrangement joins TRBV4-3 to TRBJ2-1; 11 nucleotides agree with TRBD2. Germline CDR1 reads LGHNA; CDR2 reads YSLEER. The trim removed 4 bases at V and 4 bases at J, leaving 3 bases unmatched. CDR3 size: 15 residues. Written as DNA, the CDR3 is TGCGCCAGCAGCCCGGGGACTAGCGGATACAATGAGCAGTTCTTC. Its translation: CASSPGTSGYNEQFF.

This sequence joins TRBV27 and TRBJ2-1; 10 nucleotides agree with TRBD2. Per germline, CDR1 MNHEY and CDR2 SMNVEV (reference sequence). V was pared by 6 bases and J by 8 bases, with 7 bases of the junction left unmatched. The CDR3 is made up of 14 amino acids. CDR3: CASSEREGGDEQFF. In DNA, the CDR3 is TGTGCCAGCAGCGAGCGGGAGGGTGGCGATGAGCAGTTCTTC.

The chain links TRBV9 to TRBJ2-1, with TRBD2 matching over 9 bases. CDR1 is SGDLS and CDR2 is YYNGEE in the germline V gene. CDR3 size: 16 residues. With V trimmed by 5 bases and J by 5 bases, 11 bases remained unmatched. CDR3 protein: CASSDWREGRDNEQFF. The CDR3 bases are TGTGCCAGCAGTGACTGGCGGGAGGGCCGGGACAATGAGCAGTTCTTC. The full variable domain, in which reference TRBV9 and TRBJ2-1 provide the parts outside the CDR3, is DSGVTQTPKHLITATGQRVTLRCSPRSGDLSVYWYQQSLDQGLQFLIQYYNGEERAKGNILERFSAQQFPDLHSELNLSSLELGDSALYFCASSDWREGRDNEQFFGPGTRLTVL.

This rearrangement joins TRBV7-9 to TRBJ2-2; D is ambiguous. V was trimmed by 1 base and J by 5 bases, leaving 5 bases between them. The V gene's germline CDR1 is SEHNR and CDR2 FQNEAQ (reference sequence). The CDR3 totals 13 residues. In nucleotides, the CDR3 is TGTGCCAGCAGCTTAGTTCGTACCGGGGAGCTGTTTTTT. Protein: CASSLVRTGELFF. The entire variable domain, with the rest obtained from reference TRBV7-9 and TRBJ2-2, is as follows: DTGVSQNPRHKITKRGQNVTFRCDPISEHNRLYWYRQTLGQGPEFLTYFQNEAQLEKSRLLSDRFSAERPKGSFSTLEIQRTEQGDSAMYLCASSLVRTGELFFGEGSRLTVL.

V gene TRBV4-3 combines with J gene TRBJ2-3; TRBD1 aligns across 7 bases. V lost 3 bases, J lost 2 bases, and 5 bases stayed unmatched. CDR1 and CDR2 (germline): LGHNA, YSLEER. This CDR3 comprises 15 residues. This CDR3 is CASSQAGTDTDTQYF. CDR3 coding DNA: TGCGCCAGCAGCCAGGCCGGGACAGACACAGATACGCAGTATTTT.

The V gene is TRBV4-2, the J gene TRBJ2-3, with D maybe TRBD1 (6 bases). Germline V CDR1 and CDR2: LGHNA, YNFKEQ. The CDR3 consists of 15 residues. Trimming removed 1 base at V and 5 bases at J, with 13 bases between. The CDR3 nucleotides read TGTGCCAGCAGCCAAGCGACAGGTGCCGGAGATACGCAGTATTTT. It translates to CASSQATGAGDTQYF.

This chain uses TRBV6-5 with TRBJ1-1; the D gene is possibly TRBD1 (6 bases). The V end was cut by 2 bases, the J end by 5 bases, with 12 bases between. The CDR3 spans 14 residues. Germline loops: CDR1 MNHEY, CDR2 SVGAGI. CDR3 loop: CASSYLQGSTEAFF. CDR3 nucleotide sequence: TGTGCCAGCAGTTACCTACAGGGCAGTACTGAAGCTTTCTTT.

The CDR3 DNA reads as TGTGCCAGCAGTGACGGGACTAGGGGTACAGATACGCAGTATTTT. It encodes CASSDGTRGTDTQYF. This chain joins TRBV6-4 and TRBJ2-3; 8 positions match TRBD2. CDR1 is MRHNA, CDR2 SNTAGT, per germline. The J segment lost 3 bases and the V segment lost 2 bases, leaving 4 bases of the junction unmatched. The CDR3 length is 15 residues.

This clone showed up just once. J is TRBJ2-7 and V is TRBV29-1; D possibly corresponds to TRBD1 (6 bases). The V gene lost 7 bases and the J gene lost 1 base, with 11 bases spanning the gap. Germline V lookup: CDR1 SQVTM, CDR2 ANQGSEA. The CDR3 extends over 12 amino acids. The CDR3 coding sequence is TGCAGCGCCGGGACAACGTCCTACGAGCAGTACTTC. This sequence encodes CSAGTTSYEQYF.

J is TRBJ2-7 and V is TRBV6-1; D remains unclear. The CDR3 has 11 amino acids. Germline V gene lookup returns CDR1 MNHNS and CDR2 SASEGT. V lost 4 bases to trimming and J lost 4 bases, with 5 bases between them. CDR3 nucleotide sequence: TGTGCCAGCAGTGTAGTTTACGAGCAGTACTTC. Residues: CASSVVYEQYF.

The chain employs TRBV6-5 and TRBJ2-1; the D gene is possibly TRBD2 (6 bases). This CDR3 comprises 16 residues. V was clipped by 0 bases and J by 5 bases, with 14 bases between them. Germline CDR1 and CDR2: MNHEY and SVGAGI. The CDR3 region has the DNA TGTGCCAGCAGTTACTCGACAGCGGGTGTTGACAATGAGCAGTTCTTC. It translates to CASSYSTAGVDNEQFF.

The chain combines TRBV4-3 with TRBJ1-2; 7 bases fit TRBD1. The CDR3 is 17 residues long. Germline loops: CDR1 LGHNA, CDR2 YSLEER. V lost 1 base to trimming and J lost 4 bases; unmatched junction nucleotides: 12. The CDR3 reads CASSQADYRDSSYGYTF. The CDR3 coding sequence is TGCGCCAGCAGCCAAGCGGATTACAGGGACAGTAGCTATGGCTACACCTTC.

The V and J genes are TRBV7-9 and TRBJ2-3, with D possibly matching TRBD1 (8 bases). Trimming removed 1 base from V and 6 bases from J, with 11 bases in between. In germline, CDR1 is SEHNR, CDR2 FQNEAQ (reference sequence). CDR3 length: 14 amino acids. The CDR3 is CASSLVQGGDTQYF. CDR3 in DNA: TGTGCCAGCAGCTTAGTACAGGGGGGGGATACGCAGTATTTT.

This chain uses TRBV4-1 with TRBJ2-2, with no clear D. This CDR3 is built from 14 residues. Germline CDR1 reads MGHRA; CDR2 reads YSYEKL. V lost 4 bases, J lost 0 bases, and 6 bases lay in between. DNA of the CDR3: TGCGCCAGCAGCCTTGAGCCGAACACCGGGGAGCTGTTTTTT. This gives the protein CASSLEPNTGELFF.

The V and J genes are TRBV5-1 and TRBJ1-2; D perhaps matches TRBD1 (5 bases). From germline, CDR1 is SGHRS and CDR2 YFSETQ. V was clipped by 7 bases and J by 5 bases, with 18 bases between them. The CDR3 covers 14 residues. The CDR3 spells CASAKTDSHYGYTF. The DNA for the CDR3 is TGCGCCAGCGCCAAGACAGATTCCCATTATGGCTACACCTTC.